What follows is one T cell receptor beta chain and its context. What this receptor recognizes is not known. No quality values exist for individual bases; no much larger clone is one base distant. To identify antigen-specific CD4+ T cell clonotypes by their expansion, the ViraFEST assay first stimulated PBMC with viral peptide pools and then applied TCR sequencing. After around eleven days of culture, CD4+ T cells were isolated with the EasySep CD4+ T cell isolation kit. None of the healthy vaccine recipients had a prior SARS-CoV-2 infection, which was confirmed by nucleocapsid antibody tests that came back negative both before and after vaccination. Approximately 2.1 million PBMC per well were cultured in IMDM with roughly 5% human AB serum, 7.5 to 10 IU/ml IL-2 and gentamicin, plus 10 ug/ml peptides. On days 3 and 7, half of the culture medium was replaced with fresh IL-2-containing medium. Unless noted otherwise, every peptide stimulation condition was grown in triplicate wells. PBMC were separated from whole blood using Ficoll-Paque Plus gradient centrifugation and were then either cryopreserved at -140C or used fresh. The spike proteins of SARS-CoV-2 and of the common cold coronaviruses HCoV-NL63, HCoV-OC43 and HCoV-229E were spanned by overlapping peptide pools. Genomic DNA was extracted from cultured CD4+ T cells with the QIAamp micro DNA kit.

This entry is derived from a study of vaccination effects on CD4 cells after COVID-19 (dated by TCRdb to 2022 to 2024). For the study in its entirety: Participants received two doses of either the BNT162b2 or the mRNA-1273 mRNA SARS-CoV-2 vaccine. A total of over nine COVID-19 convalescent patients and several SARS-CoV-2-naive healthy vaccine recipients were included in the full study. In the study, cultures from other donors were sequenced using the Oncomine TCR Beta short-read assay on an Illumina iSeq 100. SARS-CoV-2 spike-specific CD4+ TCR repertoires from before and after mRNA vaccination were compared in COVID-19 convalescent patients and in infection-naive vaccine recipients.

Beyond this particular receptor, the publication reports: Clones induced by infection and clones induced by vaccination both contracted markedly at late timepoints after vaccination, which fits with T cell responses waning over time. In healthy vaccine recipients, vaccine-induced clones were almost all SARS-CoV-2 mono-reactive, with only 1 of 255 being cross-reactive with common cold coronaviruses. Only a small number of convalescent patients were included, and no early post-infection timepoints were available, which limited the study.

The protocol used for the library was the immunoSEQ multiplex PCR assay. DNA from the cultured, isolated CD4+ T cells was subjected to TCR beta CDR3 sequencing. Processing in the source paper ran as follows. Non-productive TCR sequences were removed, reads were trimmed to the CDR3 region, and CDR3s of at least 7 amino acids were retained. Antigen-specific clonotypes were identified with the MANAFEST web app by comparing expansion in peptide wells against reference cultures. For clones to be considered positive, expansion at FDR<0.05 versus reference and all other wells, an odds ratio above 5, and a frequency above 0.1% in two replicate wells were required. A clonotype was called cross-reactive if it was significantly expanded both in SARS-CoV-2 spike wells and in at least one common cold coronavirus spike condition. CDR3 similarity was assessed by Levenshtein distance with the stringdist R package, and unrooted trees were built with ape in R 3.6.1. This is the immuneACCESS table as TCRdb keeps it, with only in-frame sequences that have V and J called. A part of the clones is gone; compared with another copy, unresolved V genes explain less than half, and the rest is unexplained. D and trimming come from the DNA, and the V and J calls and clone size come from that table. The sample has tens of thousands of clones on record, 77% of them singletons. The ten biggest clones cover around 2.8% of the sample.

A distance of 10 bases separates the germline ends of V and J, which lose 4 bases and 4 bases respectively. Per the germline V gene, SNHLY is the CDR1 and FYNNEI is the CDR2. The CDR3, cysteine through phenylalanine, is 13 amino acids long. The retained sequence is limited to the CDR3, 39 bases, with the frame set at the first base. The sequence came from a human donor who received a COVID-19 vaccine. The rearranged segments are TRBV2 and TRBJ1-1; no D segment can be confidently identified. The sample was CD4+ T cells from PBMCs cultured with HCoV-NL63 spike peptides, taken before COVID-19 vaccination. This sample's cell subset or site label indicates: HCoV-NL63 spike overlapping peptide pool stimulation. The nucleotides are TGTGCCAGCAGTGCCACTTTGACCACTGAAGCTTTCTTT. This sequence encodes CASSATLTTEAFF.